Listed below are T cell receptor beta chains from one sample, sequenced in a study of human thymus T cells. Libraries were prepared by immunoSEQ multiplex PCR; TCRdb keeps only in-frame clonotypes and omits some of them. The sample has some 80,000 clones; around 96% are singletons. The specimen sequenced was thymus tissue. Receptor source: a boy less than two years old with a congenital heart defect but otherwise immunologically healthy. CDR3s include the opening cysteine and the closing phenylalanine or tryptophan. A D gene is named only where the DNA matches it firmly. Where a row states a size, it is once, few, many or the class of an expanded clone; other rows omit it.

j_call,v_call,d_call,clone_size,cdr3_aa,cdr3_nt
TRBJ2-5,TRBV12-5,TRBD1,NA,CASGLTPTDREETQYF,TGTGCTAGTGGTTTGACACCTACGGACAGGGAAGAGACCCAGTACTTC
TRBJ1-2,TRBV2,NA,NA,CASSETDSGYTF,TGTGCCAGCAGTGAGACGGACTCAGGCTACACCTTC
TRBJ1-6,TRBV9,TRBD1,NA,CASSVAQQGNSPLHF,TGTGCCAGCAGCGTAGCTCAACAGGGGAATTCACCCCTCCACTTT
TRBJ1-1,TRBV30,NA,NA,CAWRPGGGPQIRAFF,TGTGCCTGGAGACCCGGCGGGGGGCCCCAAATCAGGGCTTTCTTT
TRBJ2-7,TRBV28,NA,once,CASSQPLGGRSYEQYF,TGTGCCAGCAGCCAGCCCCTCGGGGGGCGCAGTTACGAGCAGTACTTC
TRBJ1-2,TRBV30,NA,NA,CAWSARTVGSYGYTF,TGTGCCTGGAGTGCCCGGACAGTTGGAAGCTATGGCTACACCTTC
TRBJ2-3,TRBV4-3,NA,NA,CASSQDFLGRRGTSDTQYF,TGCGCCAGCAGCCAAGATTTTCTTGGGCGGCGAGGAACCTCAGATACGCAGTATTTT
TRBJ2-2,TRBV12-5,TRBD1,NA,CASGRTKPGQGALGTGELFF,TGTGCTAGTGGCCGAACCAAACCGGGACAGGGGGCGCTGGGCACCGGGGAGCTGTTTTTT
TRBJ1-5,TRBV28,TRBD1,NA,CASSPSYARDRDSNQPQHF,TGTGCCAGCAGCCCATCCTACGCTCGAGACAGGGATAGCAATCAGCCCCAGCATTTT
TRBJ2-2,TRBV10-1,NA,once,CASSSPGQNTGELFF,TGCGCCAGCAGTTCCCCGGGCCAGAACACCGGGGAGCTGTTTTTT
TRBJ2-1,TRBV2,NA,NA,CASSEVVADYNEQFF,TGTGCCAGCAGTGAAGTCGTAGCTGATTACAATGAGCAGTTCTTC
TRBJ2-3,TRBV11-3,TRBD2,NA,CASSRLAGYTDTQYF,TGTGCCAGCAGCCGACTAGCGGGGTACACAGATACGCAGTATTTT
TRBJ2-5,TRBV28,NA,few,CASSPQDPLETQYF,TGTGCCAGCAGTCCCCAGGACCCCCTTGAGACCCAGTACTTC
TRBJ2-7,TRBV19,TRBD2,NA,CASSPETSYSYEQYF,TGTGCCAGTAGTCCAGAGACTAGCTACTCCTACGAGCAGTACTTC
TRBJ2-1,TRBV7-9,NA,NA,CASSQTPGPRGASEQFF,TGTGCCAGCAGCCAAACTCCGGGACCCAGGGGGGCGTCTGAGCAGTTCTTC
TRBJ1-1,TRBV28,NA,once,CATQKGDTEAFF,TGTGCCACCCAGAAGGGGGACACTGAAGCTTTCTTT
TRBJ1-1,TRBV6-5,NA,once,CASSYSSQPMNTEAFF,TGTGCCAGCAGTTACTCATCCCAACCCATGAACACTGAAGCTTTCTTT
TRBJ2-1,TRBV5-8,NA,NA,CASSFCLEEKNNEQFF,TGTGCCAGCAGCTTCTGTCTTGAGGAGAAGAACAATGAGCAGTTCTTC
TRBJ2-1,TRBV7-9,NA,once,CASSLDGDTLAYNEQFF,TGTGCCAGCAGCTTAGATGGGGATACCCTGGCTTACAATGAGCAGTTCTTC
TRBJ1-1,TRBV2,TRBD1,once,CASSQSPGQGNDTEAFF,TGTGCCAGCAGCCAATCGCCGGGACAGGGGAATGACACTGAAGCTTTCTTT
TRBJ1-5,TRBV7-3,NA,NA,CASSFYLALWGNQPQHF,TGTGCCAGCAGCTTTTATTTGGCCTTATGGGGCAATCAGCCCCAGCATTTT
TRBJ2-2,TRBV7-2,TRBD1,NA,CASSPGQGGTGELFF,TGTGCCAGCAGCCCTGGACAGGGTGGTACCGGGGAGCTGTTTTTT
TRBJ1-5,TRBV7-9,NA,once,CASSLGGGVSGEGNQPQHF,TGTGCCAGCAGCTTAGGTGGAGGTGTTTCGGGGGAGGGCAATCAGCCCCAGCATTTT
TRBJ2-1,TRBV9,TRBD2,NA,CASSVGLAGVHNEQFF,TGTGCCAGCAGCGTAGGCCTAGCGGGGGTCCACAATGAGCAGTTCTTC
TRBJ2-5,TRBV5-1,TRBD1,NA,CASSQRDRGPQETQYF,TGCGCCAGCAGCCAACGGGACAGGGGACCCCAAGAGACCCAGTACTTC
TRBJ2-7,TRBV5-6,NA,NA,CASSPAGQGPAHEGDEQYF,TGTGCCAGCAGCCCCGCGGGGCAGGGTCCAGCGCATGAGGGGGACGAGCAGTACTTC
TRBJ2-1,TRBV7-3,TRBD1,few,CASSKTGGPYNEQFF,TGTGCCAGCAGCAAGACAGGGGGCCCCTACAATGAGCAGTTCTTC
TRBJ1-5,TRBV28,NA,NA,CASSLRQQNQPQHF,TGTGCCAGCAGTTTACGACAGCAGAATCAGCCCCAGCATTTT
TRBJ2-5,TRBV28,TRBD1,NA,CASSLGTGGLETQYF,TGTGCCAGCAGTCTAGGGACAGGGGGCTTAGAGACCCAGTACTTC
TRBJ1-2,TRBV18,NA,once,CASTTRMGKGYGYTF,TGTGCCAGCACAACACGTATGGGAAAGGGCTATGGCTACACCTTC
TRBJ1-2,TRBV6-1,TRBD1,NA,CASSEEGQIYGYTF,TGTGCCAGCAGTGAAGAGGGACAGATCTATGGCTACACCTTC
TRBJ2-7,TRBV30,NA,NA,CAWSSHEQYF,TGTGCCTGGTCCTCTCACGAGCAGTACTTC
TRBJ2-3,TRBV5-1,TRBD2,NA,CASRCSTSGTDTQYF,TGCGCCAGCCGCTGTTCGACTAGCGGTACAGATACGCAGTATTTT
TRBJ2-1,TRBV13,TRBD2,NA,CASSSEGLALNEQFF,TGTGCCAGCAGCTCCGAGGGACTAGCTCTCAATGAGCAGTTCTTC
TRBJ2-1,TRBV28,NA,NA,CASSHTGEQFF,TGTGCCAGCAGCCACACTGGGGAGCAGTTCTTC
TRBJ2-3,TRBV21-1,NA,NA,CASSKVQKREAITDTQYF,TGTGCCAGCAGCAAAGTTCAGAAGCGGGAGGCTATCACAGATACGCAGTATTTT
TRBJ2-7,TRBV19,NA,NA,CASSIPLGSGYEQYF,TGTGCCAGCAGTATCCCCCTGGGTAGCGGTTACGAGCAGTACTTC
TRBJ1-6,TRBV27,NA,NA,CASSLTQGRYNSPLHF,TGTGCCAGCAGTTTAACACAGGGACGATATAATTCACCCCTCCACTTT
TRBJ2-7,TRBV7-9,TRBD2,NA,CASSFGAGGPSYEQYF,TGTGCCAGCAGCTTCGGAGCGGGAGGGCCGTCCTACGAGCAGTACTTC
TRBJ1-5,TRBV7-2,NA,NA,CASSPLGRWNQPQHF,TGTGCCAGCAGCCCCTTGGGAAGGTGGAATCAGCCCCAGCATTTT
TRBJ2-1,TRBV27,TRBD2,NA,CASRMGWEGYNEQFF,TGTGCCAGCAGGATGGGATGGGAGGGTTACAATGAGCAGTTCTTC
TRBJ2-3,TRBV4-3,NA,NA,CASSQVFRKPDTQYF,TGCGCCAGCAGCCAAGTATTCAGGAAACCAGATACGCAGTATTTT
TRBJ1-5,TRBV10-2,TRBD1,NA,CASSEGGGTVDNQPQHF,TGCGCCAGCAGTGAAGGGGGAGGGACAGTTGATAATCAGCCCCAGCATTTT
TRBJ2-7,TRBV4-1,NA,NA,CASSQEGQAEQYF,TGCGCCAGCAGCCAAGAAGGGCAGGCCGAGCAGTACTTC
TRBJ2-7,TRBV7-9,TRBD1,NA,CASSQSTGQGFYEQYF,TGTGCCAGCAGCCAGAGCACGGGACAGGGATTCTACGAGCAGTACTTC
TRBJ1-1,TRBV7-2,NA,once,CASSPPFGETNTEAFF,TGTGCCAGCAGCCCGCCTTTTGGGGAGACGAACACTGAAGCTTTCTTT
TRBJ2-3,TRBV27,TRBD1,NA,CASSFVRRGPNRGVTDTQYF,TGTGCCAGCAGTTTTGTGAGGCGAGGACCAAACAGGGGGGTCACAGATACGCAGTATTTT
TRBJ2-3,TRBV4-2,TRBD2,NA,CASSQDDSLAGLAGTDTQYF,TGTGCCAGCAGCCAAGATGACTCGCTCGCGGGACTAGCGGGAACGGATACGCAGTATTTT
TRBJ1-3,TRBV28,NA,NA,CASSLSIHSGNTIYF,TGTGCCAGCAGTTTATCTATTCACTCTGGAAACACCATATATTTT
TRBJ2-7,TRBV25-1,TRBD2,NA,CASSDPCGRGEQYF,TGTGCCAGCAGTGACCCCTGTGGGAGGGGCGAGCAGTACTTC